A single T cell receptor (beta chain) is shown here with its context. What it binds is unknown. Trimming took off 3 bases at V and 1 base at J, with 12 bases between the two ends. The CDR3 extends over 15 amino acids. From germline, CDR1 is LNHNV and CDR2 YYDKDF (reference sequence). Sequenced by immunoSEQ multiplex PCR; TCRdb stores in-frame clones only, minus some. Of about 19,000 clones in the sample, around 90% are singletons; the top ten hold less than 5%. This record belongs to a study of T cells in localized non-small cell lung cancer. General study results and limits: For the top 100 tumor clones, a median roughly 56 also appeared in adjacent lung. Uninvolved adjacent lung showed higher T cell clonality than tumor.

This receptor was identified in a male donor older than 55 with stage I squamous cell lung carcinoma. This chain uses TRBV15 with TRBJ2-5; D might be TRBD1 (5 bases). The sequencing here drew on peripheral blood, taken before any cancer treatment. CDR3 amino acids: CATSRDKGSQETQYF. Here the CDR3 DNA reads TGTGCCACCAGCAGGGATAAGGGGTCCCAAGAGACCCAGTACTTC.